This TCR beta chain was retrieved from a study of blood T cell repertoires in COVID-19. As for the study in general: Acute-phase and convalescent COVID-19 samples originated in the United States, Italy and Spain. Sources were T cells, B-cell-depleted T cells, or PBMCs; the material itself was cDNA or gDNA.

This CDR3 region has 16 residues. Germline CDR1 reads MGHRA; CDR2 reads YSYEKL. The V gene end was trimmed by 1 base and the J gene end by 5 bases; junction bases not matched to a gene: 10. Methods used by the authors: Estimated nucleated cell counts came from reference gene primer amplification. TCRdb keeps only in-frame clones here, not all; method: immunoSEQ multiplex PCR. That table is the source of V, J and clone size, and D and trimming were worked out from the DNA. The sample records around 110,000 clones, more than 80% being singletons. This clone appeared once. The TCR comes from a woman aged 60-75 years with acute or convalescent COVID-19. This chain connects TRBV4-1 to TRBJ2-7, with 8 positions matching TRBD2. Sequencing input: peripheral blood. The CDR3 loop reads CASSQVEAGEMDEQYF. In nucleotides, the CDR3 is TGCGCCAGCAGCCAAGTGGAAGCGGGAGAAATGGACGAGCAGTACTTC.